This TCR beta chain was recorded in a study of blood T cell repertoires in COVID-19. V was clipped by 3 bases and J by 4 bases; unmatched bases: 2. Germline CDR1 and CDR2: MDHEN and SYDVKM. The CDR3 length is 14 residues. Authors' methods: Reference gene primer amplification gave nucleated cell count estimates. The data were produced by immunoSEQ multiplex PCR, yet TCRdb's version contains in-frame clones alone and is incomplete. V, J and clone size were drawn from that table, and D and trimming were deduced from the DNA. Of roughly 250,000 clones listed, approximately 86% are singletons. This TCR came from a woman aged 80 or older with active or convalescent COVID-19. Sequencing was done on a sample of peripheral blood. The chain couples TRBV28 to TRBJ1-2, with 10 bases identical to TRBD1. CDR3 residues: CASSLRQGAYGYTF. The DNA of the CDR3 is TGTGCCAGCAGTTTGCGACAGGGGGCCTATGGCTACACCTTC.